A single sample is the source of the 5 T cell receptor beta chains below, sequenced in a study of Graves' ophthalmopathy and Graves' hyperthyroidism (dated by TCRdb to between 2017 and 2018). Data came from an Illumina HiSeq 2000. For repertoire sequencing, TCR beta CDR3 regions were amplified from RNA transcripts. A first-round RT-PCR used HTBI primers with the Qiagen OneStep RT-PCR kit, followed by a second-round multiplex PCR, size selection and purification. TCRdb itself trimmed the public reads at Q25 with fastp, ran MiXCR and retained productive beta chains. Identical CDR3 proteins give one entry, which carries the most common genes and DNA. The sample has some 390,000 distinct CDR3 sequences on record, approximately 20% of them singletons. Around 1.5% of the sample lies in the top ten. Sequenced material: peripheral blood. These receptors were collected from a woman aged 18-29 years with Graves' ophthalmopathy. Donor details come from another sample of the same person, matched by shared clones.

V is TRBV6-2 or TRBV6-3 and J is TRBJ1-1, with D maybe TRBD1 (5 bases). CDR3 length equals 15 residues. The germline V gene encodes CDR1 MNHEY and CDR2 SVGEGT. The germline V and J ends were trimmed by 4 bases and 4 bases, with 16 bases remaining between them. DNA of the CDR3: TGTGCCAGCAGTTTCGCTACAGGAAGGGGCACTGAAGCTTTCTTT. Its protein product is CASSFATGRGTEAFF.

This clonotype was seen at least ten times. CDR3 loop: CASSSSHLQETQYF. CDR3 sequence (DNA): TGCGCCAGCAGCTCCTCCCACCTACAAGAGACCCAGTACTTC. The chain carries TRBV5-1 and TRBJ2-5; unclear D gene. Trimming removed 3 bases at V and 2 bases at J, with 11 bases between. The CDR3 extends over 14 amino acids. The germline V gene encodes CDR1 SGHRS and CDR2 YFSETQ.

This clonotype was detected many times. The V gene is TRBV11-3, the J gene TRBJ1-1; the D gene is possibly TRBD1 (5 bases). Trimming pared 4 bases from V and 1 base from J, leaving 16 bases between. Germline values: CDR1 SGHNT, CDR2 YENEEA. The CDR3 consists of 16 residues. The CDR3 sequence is CASSSSSGTENTEAFF. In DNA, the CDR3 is TGTGCCAGCAGCTCATCATCCGGGACCGAGAACACTGAAGCTTTCTTT.

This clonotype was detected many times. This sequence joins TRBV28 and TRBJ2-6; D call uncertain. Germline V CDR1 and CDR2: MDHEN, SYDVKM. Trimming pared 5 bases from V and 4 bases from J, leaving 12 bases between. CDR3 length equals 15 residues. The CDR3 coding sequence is TGTGCCAGCAGTCTCGGGTTGAGGGGGGCCAACGTCCTGACTTTC. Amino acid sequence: CASSLGLRGANVLTF.

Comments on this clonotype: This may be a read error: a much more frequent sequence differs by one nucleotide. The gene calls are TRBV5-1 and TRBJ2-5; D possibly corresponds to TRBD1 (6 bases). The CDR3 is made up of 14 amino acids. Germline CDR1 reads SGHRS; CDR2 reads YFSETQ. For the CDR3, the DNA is TGCGCCAGCAGCTTCCGCACAGGGCTTGAGACCCAGTGCTTC. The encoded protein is CASSFRTGLETQCF.